The 29 T cell receptor beta chains below all came from one sample that was sequenced in a study of blood T cell repertoires in COVID-19. The data were produced by immunoSEQ multiplex PCR, yet TCRdb's version contains in-frame clones alone and is incomplete. The table shows about 200,000 clones, with about 86% occurring only once. The material sequenced was PBMCs or T cells enriched from blood (not recorded which). The receptors were sampled from a woman in her thirties who had been exposed to COVID-19.

The rearrangement uses TRBV11-2 and TRBJ2-3; 9 bases align to TRBD1. CDR3 size: 16 residues. The V and J ends lost 4 bases and 2 bases, in that order; junction bases with no gene match: 7. Germline CDR1 is SGHAT and CDR2 is FQNNGV. Written as DNA, the CDR3 is TGTGCCAGCAGCTCCCTCCGGGACAGGGACACAGATACGCAGTATTTT. Its translation: CASSSLRDRDTDTQYF.

CDR3 nucleotide sequence: TGTGCTAGTGGTTCCGAGAACATTCAGTACTTC. Translated: CASGSENIQYF. The chain links TRBV12-5 to TRBJ2-4; D is undetermined. The length of the CDR3 is 11 residues. Trimming pared 4 bases from V and 7 bases from J, leaving 5 bases between. Per the germline V gene, CDR1 is LGHNT and CDR2 is FRNRAP.

V gene TRBV19 combines with J gene TRBJ1-1, with TRBD1 matching over 7 bases. The ends lost 5 bases at V and 1 base at J; junction bases unmatched: 1. CDR3 size: 13 residues. Germline V gene sequence: CDR1 LNHDA, CDR2 SQIVND (reference sequence). The CDR3 loop is CASSRQGNTEAFF. DNA of the CDR3: TGTGCCAGTAGTCGACAGGGGAACACTGAAGCTTTCTTT.

This clone rates as medium-sized. The chain is built from TRBV13 and TRBJ2-3; tentatively, D is TRBD2 (6 bases). The CDR3 extends over 16 amino acids. Germline loops: CDR1 PRHDT, CDR2 FYEKMQ (reference sequence). Trimming shortened V by 2 bases and J by 2 bases, and 14 bases separated the two germline ends. Here the CDR3 reads CASSLRGEEVTDTQYF. DNA for the CDR3: TGTGCCAGCAGCTTACGTGGGGAGGAGGTCACAGATACGCAGTATTTT.

This rearrangement joins TRBV6-5 to TRBJ1-2; the D is unclear. The V gene lost 2 bases and the J gene lost 8 bases, with 6 bases spanning the gap. The CDR3 totals 11 residues. Germline V gene data show CDR1 as MNHEY and CDR2 as SVGAGI. CDR3 DNA sequence: TGTGCCAGCAGTTACGGGCGAGGCTACACCTTC. It yields the protein CASSYGRGYTF.

The rearrangement joins TRBV18 to TRBJ2-7, with TRBD1 matching 10 bases. This CDR3 comprises 16 residues. Germline CDR1 reads KGHSH; CDR2 reads LQKENI. J gave up 5 bases and V 3 bases, and 10 bases lay outside the gene matches. The CDR3 loop is CASSPSLGQGFHEQYF. CDR3 DNA sequence: TGTGCCAGCTCACCGAGCCTGGGACAGGGGTTCCACGAGCAGTACTTC. Full variable domain (outside the CDR3, taken from reference TRBV18 and TRBJ2-7): NAGVMQNPRHLVRRRGQEARLRCSPMKGHSHVYWYRQLPEEGLKFMVYLQKENIIDESGMPKERFSAEFPKEGPSILRIQQVVRGDSAAYFCASSPSLGQGFHEQYFGPGTRLTVT.

The chain combines TRBV7-8 with TRBJ2-7; 7 positions match TRBD1. CDR3 size: 14 residues. Germline trimming cut 5 bases from V and 6 bases from J; bases unmatched to any gene: 10. The V gene's germline CDR1 is SGHVS and CDR2 FQNEAQ. The CDR3 loop is CASSLRQGWGEQYF. The CDR3 coding sequence is TGTGCCAGCAGCCTCCGACAGGGATGGGGCGAGCAGTACTTC.

This clone was counted once. The rearrangement joins TRBV30 to TRBJ2-7, with 7 bases fitting TRBD1. The CDR3 spans 13 residues. Germline trimming cut 5 bases from V and 4 bases from J; bases unmatched to any gene: 8. CDR1 is GTSNPN and CDR2 is SVGIG in the germline V gene (reference sequence). The CDR3 protein is CAWDEQGRYEQYF. DNA of the CDR3: TGTGCCTGGGACGAACAGGGGAGATACGAGCAGTACTTC. The complete variable domain, with remaining parts taken from reference TRBV30 and TRBJ2-7, reads SQTIHQWPATLVQPVGSPLSLECTVEGTSNPNLYWYRQAAGRGLQLLFYSVGIGQISSEVPQNLSASRPQDRQFILSSKKLLLSDSGFYLCAWDEQGRYEQYFGPGTRLTVT.

J is TRBJ2-5 and V is TRBV10-3; TRBD2 agrees at 16 bases. CDR3 length: 18 residues. Trimming removed 5 bases from V and 5 bases from J; junction bases left unmatched: 11. Germline V gene sequence: CDR1 ENHRY, CDR2 SYGVKD. The CDR3: CAISKGLAGGLQLETQYF. The CDR3 coding sequence is TGTGCCATCAGTAAGGGACTAGCGGGGGGGCTTCAATTGGAGACCCAGTACTTC.

This clone qualifies as medium-sized. The CDR3 sequence is CATSRKGAQETQYF. CDR3 nucleotides: TGTGCCACCAGCCGGAAGGGGGCCCAAGAGACCCAGTACTTC. The chain couples TRBV15 to TRBJ2-5; 7 nucleotides align to TRBD1. There are 14 residues in the CDR3. With V trimmed by 5 bases and J by 1 base, 4 bases remained unmatched. Germline V gene sequence: CDR1 LNHNV, CDR2 YYDKDF (reference sequence). Looking up the rest from reference TRBV15 and TRBJ2-5 gives the full variable domain: DAMVIQNPRYQVTQFGKPVTLSCSQTLNHNVMYWYQQKSSQAPKLLFHYYDKDFNNEADTPDNFQSRRPNTSFCFLDIRSPGLGDTAMYLCATSRKGAQETQYFGPGTRLLVL.

The rearrangement uses TRBV29-1 and TRBJ1-2, with D possibly TRBD1 on 5 matching bases. Germline V gene lookup returns CDR1 SQVTM and CDR2 ANQGSEA. This CDR3 comprises 11 residues. V gave up 6 bases and J gave up 8 bases, with 13 bases separating them. This CDR3 reads CSVDQGDGYTF. The CDR3 DNA follows: TGCAGCGTGGATCAGGGTGACGGCTACACCTTC.

V usage is TRBV5-1 and J usage is TRBJ2-6, with TRBD1 matching over 9 bases. The ends lost 3 bases at V and 0 bases at J; junction bases unmatched: 7. Germline CDR1 is SGHRS and CDR2 is YFSETQ. CDR3 length: 18 amino acids. CDR3 amino acids: CASSWAGQGTSGANVLTF. For the CDR3, the DNA is TGCGCCAGCAGCTGGGCGGGACAGGGCACCTCTGGGGCCAACGTCCTGACTTTC. The entire variable domain, with the rest obtained from reference TRBV5-1 and TRBJ2-6, is as follows: KAGVTQTPRYLIKTRGQQVTLSCSPISGHRSVSWYQQTPGQGLQFLFEYFSETQRNKGNFPGRFSGRQFSNSRSEMNVSTLELGDSALYLCASSWAGQGTSGANVLTFGAGSRLTVL.

This clone has just a few counts. This chain uses TRBV12-3 or TRBV12-4 with TRBJ2-3, with D uncertain. This CDR3 is built from 12 residues. Trimming shortened V by 5 bases and J by 6 bases, and 9 bases separated the two germline ends. The CDR3 here is CASSPYWDTQYF. CDR3 bases: TGTGCCAGCAGTCCCTACTGGGATACGCAGTATTTT.

CDR3 in amino acids: CASNRGLENSPLHF. The CDR3 nucleotides read TGTGCCAGTAACAGGGGGCTGGAGAATTCACCCCTCCACTTT. V gene TRBV19 combines with J gene TRBJ1-6, with 9 bases matching TRBD1. Trimming removed 7 bases from V and 7 bases from J; junction bases left unmatched: 5. The CDR3 sequence is 14 residues long. The germline V gene encodes CDR1 LNHDA and CDR2 SQIVND (reference sequence).

J is TRBJ1-5 and V is TRBV7-9; 9 bases are shared with TRBD1. With 6 bases clipped from V and 4 bases from J, the junction kept 4 bases outside the gene matches. CDR1 is SEHNR, CDR2 FQNEAQ, per germline (reference sequence). This CDR3 spans 14 amino acids. CDR3 DNA sequence: TGTGCCAGCAGTTTGGACAGGGGAAATCAGCCCCAGCATTTT. Its translation is CASSLDRGNQPQHF.

V is TRBV5-6 and J is TRBJ1-2; D is ambiguous. In germline, CDR1 is SGHDT, CDR2 YYEEEE. The CDR3 is made up of 11 amino acids. V was trimmed by 4 bases and J by 7 bases, leaving 8 bases between them. The CDR3 loop reads CASSPGFGYTF. CDR3 DNA: TGTGCCAGCAGCCCCGGGTTTGGCTACACCTTC.

This clone occurred once. This sequence joins TRBV10-2 and TRBJ2-7; 8 positions agree with TRBD1. Germline V gene lookup returns CDR1 WSHSY and CDR2 SAAADI. With V trimmed by 7 bases and J by 3 bases, 5 bases remained unmatched. The CDR3 totals 13 residues. CDR3 nucleotides: TGCGCCAGCACAGGGGGCGGTCGCTACGAGCAGTACTTC. Protein product: CASTGGGRYEQYF.

The chain carries TRBV2 and TRBJ1-3; weak D call: TRBD1 (5 bases). V lost 6 bases to trimming and J lost 1 base, with 10 bases between them. In germline, CDR1 is SNHLY, CDR2 FYNNEI. This CDR3 is 14 amino acids long. CDR3 region: CASRPGGSGNTIYF. DNA of the CDR3: TGTGCCAGCAGGCCCGGGGGGTCTGGAAACACCATATATTTT.

This clone has more than one count but fewer than ten. This chain connects TRBV6-5 to TRBJ1-5; D is unclear. The CDR3 covers 15 residues. Germline V gives CDR1 MNHEY, CDR2 SVGAGI. Trimming shortened V by 6 bases and J by 0 bases, and 12 bases separated the two germline ends. The CDR3 loop reads CASSFTRNSNQPQHF. CDR3 bases: TGTGCCAGCAGCTTCACCAGGAATAGCAATCAGCCCCAGCATTTT.

The CDR3 protein is CASSRGLGEKLFF. For the CDR3, the DNA is TGTGCCAGCAGCAGGGGGCTCGGTGAAAAACTGTTTTTT. The chain combines TRBV12-3 or TRBV12-4 with TRBJ1-4; 8 nucleotides agree with TRBD1. Unmatched junction bases numbered 4, after V lost 6 bases and J lost 7 bases. The CDR3 consists of 13 residues.

This clone appeared a few times. J is TRBJ1-4 and V is TRBV27; 7 bases are shared with TRBD1. This CDR3 contains 15 residues. V lost 1 base, J lost 10 bases, and 9 bases stayed unmatched. From germline, CDR1 is MNHEY and CDR2 SMNVEV (reference sequence). CDR3: CASSLFLGGEGKLFF. The CDR3 DNA follows: TGTGCCAGCAGTTTATTCCTAGGGGGCGAGGGAAAACTGTTTTTT.

The V call is TRBV5-1, the J call TRBJ1-6; D gene ambiguous. CDR3 length: 16 amino acids. The ends were cut back, 0 bases at V and 4 bases at J, with 11 bases in the middle. Germline assignment: CDR1 SGHRS and CDR2 YFSETQ. CDR3 bases: TGCGCCAGCAGCTTGGAGTCAGGAATATATAATTCACCCCTCCACTTT. It encodes CASSLESGIYNSPLHF. The whole variable domain, filled in from reference TRBV5-1 and TRBJ1-6, reads KAGVTQTPRYLIKTRGQQVTLSCSPISGHRSVSWYQQTPGQGLQFLFEYFSETQRNKGNFPGRFSGRQFSNSRSEMNVSTLELGDSALYLCASSLESGIYNSPLHFGNGTRLTVT.

V and J are TRBV5-1 and TRBJ2-1, with D uncertain. CDR3 length: 15 amino acids. CDR1 and CDR2 (germline): SGHRS, YFSETQ. Trimming removed 0 bases at V and 5 bases at J, with 12 bases between. CDR3 in amino acids: CASSLVQLGDNEQFF. CDR3 coding DNA: TGCGCCAGCAGCTTGGTACAGTTGGGCGACAATGAGCAGTTCTTC.

Only one count was recorded for this clone. The J gene is TRBJ1-1, the V gene TRBV7-8; 9 bases are shared with TRBD1. The CDR3 covers 15 residues. Germline CDR1 SGHVS, CDR2 FQNEAQ. The V and J ends lost 5 bases and 4 bases, in that order; junction bases with no gene match: 8. The DNA for the CDR3 is TGTGCCAGCAGCACCAGACAGGGGGTTGGCACTGAAGCTTTCTTT. Encoded protein: CASSTRQGVGTEAFF.

The rearrangement joins TRBV18 to TRBJ2-7, with 8 bases aligning to TRBD1. This CDR3 region has 15 residues. The V and J ends lost 2 bases and 4 bases, in that order; junction bases with no gene match: 7. Germline values: CDR1 KGHSH, CDR2 LQKENI. CDR3 amino acids: CASSPSGGPTYEQYF. The CDR3 DNA follows: TGTGCCAGCTCACCATCAGGGGGCCCCACTTACGAGCAGTACTTC.

The genes are TRBV3-1 (or the pseudogene TRBV3-2) and TRBJ2-7; TRBD2 aligns across 7 bases. CDR3 length: 15 residues. The V gene end was trimmed by 4 bases and the J gene end by 3 bases; junction bases not matched to a gene: 9. From germline, CDR1 is LGHDT and CDR2 YNNKEL (reference sequence). CDR3 coding DNA: TGTGCCAGCAGCCCCCGGGGGAGGGCGGGCTACGAGCAGTACTTC. Translated: CASSPRGRAGYEQYF.

The rearrangement joins TRBV9 to TRBJ2-5; D not certain. Trimming took 1 base from V and 2 from J, leaving 6 bases between them. Looked up from germline, CDR1 is SGDLS and CDR2 is YYNGEE. The CDR3 runs to 13 residues. The CDR3 is CASSVRSQETQYF. The CDR3 DNA reads as TGTGCCAGCAGCGTAAGGAGTCAAGAGACCCAGTACTTC. The entire variable domain, with the rest obtained from reference TRBV9 and TRBJ2-5, is as follows: DSGVTQTPKHLITATGQRVTLRCSPRSGDLSVYWYQQSLDQGLQFLIQYYNGEERAKGNILERFSAQQFPDLHSELNLSSLELGDSALYFCASSVRSQETQYFGPGTRLLVL.

This chain connects TRBV5-1 to TRBJ2-3; a possible D gene is TRBD2 (6 bases). This CDR3 has 15 amino acids. V was trimmed by 4 bases and J by 4 bases, leaving 16 bases between them. Germline V gene data show CDR1 as SGHRS and CDR2 as YFSETQ. CDR3 region: CASSTPGTGADTQYF. The CDR3, as DNA: TGCGCCAGCAGCACACCGGGGACTGGAGCAGATACGCAGTATTTT. The full variable domain, completed using reference TRBV5-1 and TRBJ2-3, is KAGVTQTPRYLIKTRGQQVTLSCSPISGHRSVSWYQQTPGQGLQFLFEYFSETQRNKGNFPGRFSGRQFSNSRSEMNVSTLELGDSALYLCASSTPGTGADTQYFGPGTRLTVL.

The gene calls are TRBV10-3 and TRBJ2-2; D might be TRBD2 (6 bases). V shed 6 bases and J shed 3 bases, with 11 bases lying between them. The CDR3 sequence is 14 residues long. Germline values: CDR1 ENHRY, CDR2 SYGVKD. CDR3 sequence reads: CAIRRGSDTGELFF. In DNA, the CDR3 is TGTGCCATCAGGCGGGGCTCGGACACCGGGGAGCTGTTTTTT.